This T cell receptor (beta chain) was captured by sequencing in a study of blood T cell repertoires in COVID-19. The CDR3 extends over 15 amino acids. The junction had 6 bases not matched to a gene; V was cut back by 3 bases and J by 8 bases. CDR1 is LNHNV and CDR2 is YYDKDF in the germline V gene (reference sequence). In the authors' workflow: Estimation of nucleated cell counts relied on the amplification of reference gene primers. Sequencing was performed with immunoSEQ multiplex PCR; in TCRdb, only in-frame clones are kept and a portion is missing. V and J calls and clone size are those listed in that table; D and trimming were worked out from the DNA. The sample records approximately 350,000 clones, roughly nine tenths being singletons.

Sample: peripheral blood. The sequence was obtained from a woman aged 25-40 years with COVID-19, enrolled during active disease. The V call is TRBV15, the J call TRBJ1-4, with 10 nucleotides matching TRBD1. In nucleotides, the CDR3 is TGTGCCACCAGCAGGGAGGGGACAGGGGACGAAAAACTGTTTTTT. This translates into CATSREGTGDEKLFF.